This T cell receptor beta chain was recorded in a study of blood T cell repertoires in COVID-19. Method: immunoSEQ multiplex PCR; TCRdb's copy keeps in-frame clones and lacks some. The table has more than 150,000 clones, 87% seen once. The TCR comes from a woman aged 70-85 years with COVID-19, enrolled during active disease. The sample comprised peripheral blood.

CDR3 in amino acids: CATSRVRTSGNDEQFF. The CDR3 DNA follows: TGTGCCACCAGCAGAGTCCGGACTAGCGGGAACGATGAGCAGTTCTTC. V usage is TRBV15 and J usage is TRBJ2-1; 12 bases are shared with TRBD2. The V and J ends lost 1 base and 8 bases, in that order; junction bases with no gene match: 6. The CDR3 consists of 16 residues. Germline lookup yields CDR1 LNHNV and CDR2 YYDKDF (reference sequence).